The 10 T cell receptor beta chains reported below all come from one sample, sequenced in a study of early T cells in non-severe SARS-CoV-2 infection (dated by TCRdb to the early 2020s). Library preparation used 5' RACE. Sequenced using a NextSeq 500. TCRdb reprocessed the public reads (quality trimming at Q25 with fastp, clone calling with MiXCR) and kept in-frame beta chains. Under each unique CDR3 protein, matching rows form one entry showing the most common genes and DNA. The sample table shows about 27,000 distinct CDR3 sequences, and 5% to 7% are seen once. The top ten clones comprise around 1% of the sample. Sequencing used whole blood. These receptors all come from an adult who was a healthcare worker with PCR-confirmed SARS-CoV-2 infection or an uninfected control (not recorded which).

There are many counts of this clonotype. The V and J genes are TRBV27 and TRBJ2-7; possible D gene TRBD2, 6 bases. Germline values: CDR1 MNHEY, CDR2 SMNVEV (reference sequence). The CDR3 is 14 residues long. V lost 8 bases to trimming and J lost 2 bases, with 16 bases between them. Here the CDR3 reads CASAPGRSTYEQYF. In nucleotides, the CDR3 is TGTGCCAGCGCACCGGGGAGGTCCACCTACGAGCAGTACTTC.

A few counts support this clonotype. The rearrangement links TRBV7-9 to TRBJ2-1; 9 bases agree with TRBD2. V gave up 3 bases and J gave up 0 bases; unmatched junction bases: 3. This CDR3 has 16 residues. The germline gives CDR1 SEHNR, CDR2 FQNEAQ (reference sequence). CDR3 DNA sequence: TGTGCCAGCAGCTTTGCGGGAGGGGGCTCCTACAATGAGCAGTTCTTC. The encoded protein is CASSFAGGGSYNEQFF.

This clonotype came up a few times. The V gene is TRBV7-9, the J gene TRBJ1-2; 7 nucleotides match TRBD1. The CDR3 has 12 residues. V shed 5 bases, J shed 14 bases, and the junction held 11 bases outside the gene matches. Per germline, CDR1 SEHNR and CDR2 FQNEAQ (reference sequence). The CDR3 protein is CASSQGTAPCTF. In DNA, the CDR3 is TGTGCCAGCAGCCAAGGGACAGCCCCGTGTACCTTC.

This clonotype came up a few times. The chain has TRBV7-9 and TRBJ1-2; D unresolved. V was clipped by 5 bases and J by 3 bases, with 19 bases between them. This CDR3 is built from 16 residues. Germline V gene lookup returns CDR1 SEHNR and CDR2 FQNEAQ (reference sequence). This CDR3 reads CASSPPSAGFDYGYTF. In DNA, the CDR3 is TGTGCCAGCAGCCCACCCTCGGCGGGTTTTGACTATGGCTACACCTTC.

V gene TRBV5-1 combines with J gene TRBJ2-3; either TRBD1 or TRBD2 may supply D (5 bases each). The CDR3 has 17 residues. The V gene lost 3 bases and the J gene lost 2 bases, with 19 bases spanning the gap. Germline V CDR1 and CDR2: SGHRS, YFSETQ. The DNA for the CDR3 is TGCGCCAGCAGCTGGGCCCTCCGGGACGCGCCCACAGATACGCAGTATTTT. Protein sequence: CASSWALRDAPTDTQYF. The full variable domain, its missing parts supplied by reference TRBV5-1 and TRBJ2-3, is KAGVTQTPRYLIKTRGQQVTLSCSPISGHRSVSWYQQTPGQGLQFLFEYFSETQRNKGNFPGRFSGRQFSNSRSEMNVSTLELGDSALYLCASSWALRDAPTDTQYFGPGTRLTVL.

V and J are TRBV9 and TRBJ1-2; 8 bases agree with TRBD1. Germline CDR1 reads SGDLS; CDR2 reads YYNGEE. V was clipped by 3 bases and J by 8 bases; unmatched bases: 12. CDR3 length: 15 amino acids. CDR3 amino acids: CASSGDRLRDRGYTF. The DNA for the CDR3 is TGTGCCAGCAGCGGGGACAGGCTCCGAGACCGGGGCTACACCTTC.

The sample holds many counts of this clonotype. The rearrangement uses TRBV5-4 and TRBJ1-1; 8 bases agree with TRBD1. The ends lost 2 bases at V and 4 bases at J; junction bases unmatched: 4. This CDR3 spans 14 amino acids. CDR1 is SGHNT, CDR2 YYREEE, per germline (reference sequence). The CDR3 nucleotides are TGTGCCAGCAGCTTTGACAGGGGATTCACTGAAGCTTTCTTT. This translates into CASSFDRGFTEAFF.

This chain uses TRBV7-6 with TRBJ2-3, with 11 positions matching TRBD1. J was trimmed by 5 bases and V by 4 bases; bases with no gene match: 8. Germline V gene sequence: CDR1 SGHVS, CDR2 FNYEAQ. This CDR3 spans 16 amino acids. Here the CDR3 DNA reads TGTGCCAGCAGCTCGGGACAGGGGGTCGCGCGAGATACGCAGTATTTT. The encoded protein is CASSSGQGVARDTQYF.

This clonotype has only a few counts. V and J are TRBV19 and TRBJ2-1; 8 nucleotides line up with TRBD2. The V gene's germline CDR1 is LNHDA and CDR2 SQIVND (reference sequence). Trimming removed 4 bases from V and 7 bases from J; junction bases left unmatched: 12. The CDR3 covers 16 residues. The CDR3 nucleotides are TGTGCCAGTAGTACAACCCGGAGCGGGAGAATGAATGAGCAGTTCTTC. It specifies CASSTTRSGRMNEQFF.

Many counts were recorded for this clonotype. The chain has TRBV7-9 and TRBJ1-5; no firm D call. The germline CDR1 and CDR2 sequences are SEHNR and FQNEAQ (reference sequence). The V end lost 5 bases, the J end lost 5 bases, and 13 bases lay between the germline ends. The CDR3 consists of 14 residues. This CDR3 is CASSAEGRDQPQHF. CDR3 in DNA: TGTGCCAGCAGCGCGGAAGGGCGCGATCAGCCCCAGCATTTT.